This TCR beta chain was obtained from a study of CD8 T cells in Susac syndrome. To note about this clonotype: The antigen is not known.

After extraction with the RNeasy kit, about 0.5 to 1 ug of the RNA was reverse transcribed using random hexamers. MiXCR, run by TCRdb on the immunoSEQ multiplex PCR reads, gives a single entry per CDR3 protein. The sample contains about 200,000 distinct CDR3 sequences, around 95% of which appear only once. Findings and caveats of the study: As the study acknowledged, the number of individuals in its TCR sequencing and HLA analysis was relatively small.

This CDR3 has 10 residues. Trimming shortened V by 2 bases and J by 6 bases, and 4 bases separated the two germline ends. Germline V lookup: CDR1 SQVTM, CDR2 ANQGSEA. While serving as controls, healthy donors were matched for age and sex. The sequence was collected from a human donor in good health. Source material: CD4+ T cells from PBMCs. The chain joins TRBV29-1 to TRBJ1-1, with D uncertain. CDR3 sequence (DNA): TGCAGCGTTGAACGGGCTGAAGCTTTCTTT. This sequence encodes CSVERAEAFF.